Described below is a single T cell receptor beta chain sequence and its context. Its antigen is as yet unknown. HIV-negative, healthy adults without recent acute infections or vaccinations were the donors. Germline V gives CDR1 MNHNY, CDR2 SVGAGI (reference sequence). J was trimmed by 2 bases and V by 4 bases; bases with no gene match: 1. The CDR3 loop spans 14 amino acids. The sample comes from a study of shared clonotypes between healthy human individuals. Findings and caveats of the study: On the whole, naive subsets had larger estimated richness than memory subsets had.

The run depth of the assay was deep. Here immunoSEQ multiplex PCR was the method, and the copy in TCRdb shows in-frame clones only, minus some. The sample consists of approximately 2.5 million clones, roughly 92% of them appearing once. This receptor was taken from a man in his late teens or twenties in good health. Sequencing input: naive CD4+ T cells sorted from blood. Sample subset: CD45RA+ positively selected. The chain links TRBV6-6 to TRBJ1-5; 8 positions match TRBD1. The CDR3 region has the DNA TGTGCCAGCAGTTCGGACAGGGGCAATCAGCCCCAGCATTTT. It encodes CASSSDRGNQPQHF.